This TCR beta chain was identified in a study of cytomegalovirus exposure and HLA in healthy donors. The CDR3 totals 15 residues. The V gene lost 4 bases and the J gene lost 6 bases, with 19 bases spanning the gap. The V gene's germline CDR1 is LGHNA and CDR2 YSLEER. This PCR relied on a set of 60 Vbeta primers and 13 Jbeta primers. Profiling relied on immunoSEQ multiplex PCR, and the TCRdb table lists in-frame clones only, not all of them. Among about 67,000 clones, around 80% were seen once, and the ten largest hold around 4.2%. The genes are TRBV4-3 and TRBJ2-7; no clear D. The sequencing input was PBMCs. The receptor was isolated from a woman aged 30 to 39 in good health and CMV-seronegative. The CDR3 loop is CASSPVSNHSSEQYF. The CDR3 DNA is TGCGCCAGCAGCCCCGTATCTAACCACTCTAGCGAGCAGTACTTC.